This T cell receptor beta chain derives from a study of neoadjuvant anti-PD-1 for oral cavity cancer. Overall study: Nivolumab at 3 mg/kg was mostly given biweekly, three to four doses, pre-surgery. General study points: Only three patients per response group were TCR-analyzed; validation needed.

The CDR3 sequence is 13 residues long. Germline lookup yields CDR1 SSHAT and CDR2 FNYEAQ (reference sequence). Clones were read by immunoSEQ multiplex PCR, and TCRdb kept only the in-frame ones, dropping some. The table lists 14,000 or so clones, just under 75% of them singletons. About this clone itself: Its antigen is unidentified. Germline is not matched at one junction end, which may reflect a read error.

The time point denotes: after neoadjuvant nivolumab, at surgical resection. The rearrangement uses TRBV7-7 and TRBJ1-1, with 9 bases lining up with TRBD1. The TCR was taken from a person aged 40-85 years with oral cavity squamous cell carcinoma. Sequencing used PBMCs, obtained after nivolumab (anti-PD-1) treatment. The CDR3 loop is CASSRDRVSEAFF. In DNA form, the CDR3 reads TGTGCTAGCAGCAGGGACAGGGTGTCTGAAGCTTTCTTT.